The 20 T cell receptor beta chains below all came from one sample that was sequenced in a study of beta chain features in type 1 diabetes (dated by TCRdb to between 2017 and 2018). Results and caveats for the whole study, not just this receptor: Type 1 diabetes patients showed a moderate but significant shortening of TCRB CDR3 length in all four CD4+ subsets.

These receptors lack a known antigen. The library was generated by the immunoSEQ multiplex PCR assay. All of the isolated RNA was reverse transcribed with the High Capacity cDNA Reverse Transcription Kit, so expressed TCRB transcripts were sequenced. The source is immuneACCESS, and TCRdb retained only in-frame sequences with V and J called. Part of the clones is not carried over; for the studies checked, unresolved V genes explain less than half of this, and the remainder is unexplained. The sample profile shows hundreds of thousands of clones; over 11% of them were found once. The ten biggest clones cover approximately 0.043% of the sample. Source material: naive CD4+ T cells from blood. The meaning of the sample's cell subset or site label: true naive CD4+ T cells. Source of these receptors: a man aged 18 to 35 with type 1 diabetes.

V gene TRBV6-5 combines with J gene TRBJ1-2; 8 bases agree with TRBD1. From germline, CDR1 is MNHEY and CDR2 SVGAGI. This CDR3 comprises 13 residues. J was trimmed by 6 bases and V by 7 bases; bases with no gene match: 7. The CDR3 DNA follows: TGTGCCAGCAAACTGACAGGGGCGAATGGCTACACCTTC. Encoded protein: CASKLTGANGYTF.

In its sample, this clone was seen a few times. Other DNA sequences in this specimen translate into the identical CDR3. This chain connects TRBV7-9 to TRBJ2-3; D ambiguous. The V gene's germline CDR1 is SEHNR and CDR2 FQNEAQ (reference sequence). The CDR3 sequence is 12 residues long. V lost 0 bases and J lost 3, with 1 base in between. The CDR3 reads CASSLATDTQYF. In DNA, the CDR3 is TGTGCCAGCAGCTTAGCGACAGATACGCAGTATTTT.

This clone appeared a few times. V gene TRBV5-4 combines with J gene TRBJ1-1; D may be TRBD1 (5 bases). V was pared by 3 bases and J by 0 bases, with 12 bases between. The CDR3 consists of 15 residues. Germline V lookup: CDR1 SGHNT, CDR2 YYREEE (reference sequence). The DNA of the CDR3 is TGTGCCAGCAGCTGGGACCTCGAAATGAACACTGAAGCTTTCTTT. This codes for CASSWDLEMNTEAFF.

This clone was counted only a few times. The CDR3 DNA sequence: TGTGCCTGGAGTGGCAGGGGGTCCGGAAACACCATATATTTT. It translates to CAWSGRGSGNTIYF. V gene TRBV30 combines with J gene TRBJ1-3; 7 bases are a match to TRBD1. Looked up from germline, CDR1 is GTSNPN and CDR2 is SVGIG (reference sequence). There are 14 residues in the CDR3. The V gene end was trimmed by 1 base and the J gene end by 4 bases; junction bases not matched to a gene: 4. The entire variable domain, with the rest obtained from reference TRBV30 and TRBJ1-3, is as follows: SQTIHQWPATLVQPVGSPLSLECTVEGTSNPNLYWYRQAAGRGLQLLFYSVGIGQISSEVPQNLSASRPQDRQFILSSKKLLLSDSGFYLCAWSGRGSGNTIYFGEGSWLTVV.

The genes are TRBV30 and TRBJ2-7; 10 nucleotides agree with TRBD1. J lost 1 base, V lost 3 bases, and 9 bases had no gene match. Germline-derived CDR1 and CDR2 are GTSNPN and SVGIG (reference sequence). CDR3 length: 16 residues. Here the CDR3 reads CAWRPRDRGASYEQYF. In DNA, the CDR3 is TGTGCCTGGAGGCCTAGGGACAGGGGAGCTTCCTACGAGCAGTACTTC.

The gene calls are TRBV6-5 and TRBJ2-5; D is ambiguous. The CDR3 loop spans 11 amino acids. Germline V gene lookup returns CDR1 MNHEY and CDR2 SVGAGI. The V gene lost 5 bases and the J gene lost 7 bases, with 8 bases spanning the gap. CDR3 amino acids: CASSVTGTQYF. Here the CDR3 DNA reads TGTGCCAGCAGTGTGACCGGGACCCAGTACTTC.

This chain connects TRBV6-5 to TRBJ1-2, with TRBD1 as a possible D gene (6 bases). CDR1 MNHEY and CDR2 SVGAGI come from the germline V gene. The V end lost 5 bases, the J end lost 0 bases, and 13 bases lay between the germline ends. The CDR3 is 15 residues long. In nucleotides, the CDR3 is TGTGCCAGCAGTCGAACAGGGATTACTAACTATGGCTACACCTTC. Protein sequence: CASSRTGITNYGYTF.

The rearrangement joins TRBV30 to TRBJ1-5; no firm D call. The V end was cut by 2 bases, the J end by 3 bases, with 8 bases between. CDR1 is GTSNPN, CDR2 SVGIG, per germline (reference sequence). The CDR3 runs to 13 residues. In DNA, the CDR3 is TGTGCCTGGAGTCTTAGCCTCAATCAGCCCCAGCATTTT. Its translation: CAWSLSLNQPQHF.

The sample holds a few counts of this clone. The sample holds other DNA sequences that translate to the same CDR3. The chain links TRBV7-2 to TRBJ2-5, with TRBD1 matching 8 bases. Germline V CDR1 and CDR2: SGHTA, FQGNSA. V lost 3 bases, J lost 3 bases, and 3 bases stayed unmatched. The CDR3 contains 14 residues. DNA for the CDR3: TGTGCCAGCAGCTTCCAGGGGGCGAAAGAGACCCAGTACTTC. Its protein product is CASSFQGAKETQYF.

The table lists this clone with a count of one. The chain recombines TRBV4-3 with TRBJ2-1; D may be TRBD1 or TRBD2 (5 bases each). Germline assignment: CDR1 LGHNA and CDR2 YSLEER. Trimming removed 2 bases at V and 2 bases at J, with 10 bases between. The CDR3 has 15 amino acids. The CDR3 nucleotides are TGCGCCAGCAGCCAACCCGGGGCCACCTACAATGAGCAGTTCTTC. Protein: CASSQPGATYNEQFF.

The rearrangement links TRBV6-6 to TRBJ1-2; 9 positions match TRBD1. The CDR3 is 15 amino acids. The germline V gene has CDR1 MNHNY and CDR2 SVGAGI (reference sequence). Unmatched junction bases numbered 16, after V lost 10 bases and J lost 7 bases. Here the CDR3 reads CATEGQLQGASGYTF. The CDR3 DNA follows: TGTGCCACCGAAGGACAACTACAGGGGGCCAGTGGCTACACCTTC.

In its sample, this clone was seen a few times. The chain couples TRBV29-1 to TRBJ1-1; 10 bases are a match to TRBD1. Germline assignment: CDR1 SQVTM and CDR2 ANQGSEA. The CDR3 sequence is 16 residues long. The V segment lost 7 bases and the J segment 5 bases; nucleotides outside the gene matches: 16. CDR3 in amino acids: CSAAPLGQGTGTEAFF. The CDR3 DNA follows: TGCAGCGCAGCCCCTTTGGGACAGGGGACGGGAACTGAAGCTTTCTTT.

The rearrangement uses TRBV5-1 and TRBJ2-5, with TRBD2 matching 7 bases. The CDR3 covers 17 residues. Germline CDR1 is SGHRS and CDR2 is YFSETQ. The trim removed 3 bases at V and 5 bases at J, leaving 16 bases unmatched. Here the CDR3 reads CASSWPQRAGARETQYF. CDR3 nucleotides: TGCGCCAGCAGCTGGCCTCAAAGGGCGGGAGCAAGGGAGACCCAGTACTTC.

The genes are TRBV7-6 and TRBJ2-2; 8 bases are shared with TRBD2. Germline V gene data show CDR1 as SGHVS and CDR2 as FNYEAQ. The V gene end was trimmed by 3 bases and the J gene end by 0 bases; junction bases not matched to a gene: 3. CDR3 length: 16 residues. The CDR3 nucleotides read TGTGCCAGCAGCTTCCTACTAGCGGCGAACACCGGGGAGCTGTTTTTT. Translating gives CASSFLLAANTGELFF.

The gene calls are TRBV30 and TRBJ2-5; D uncertain. V lost 0 bases to trimming and J lost 5 bases, with 13 bases between them. Germline V CDR1 and CDR2: GTSNPN, SVGIG (reference sequence). This CDR3 is built from 14 residues. CDR3 DNA sequence: TGTGCCTGGAGTGTAGGTTCTCGTTGGGAGACCCAGTACTTC. It yields the protein CAWSVGSRWETQYF. Filled out from reference TRBV30 and TRBJ2-5, the complete variable domain reads SQTIHQWPATLVQPVGSPLSLECTVEGTSNPNLYWYRQAAGRGLQLLFYSVGIGQISSEVPQNLSASRPQDRQFILSSKKLLLSDSGFYLCAWSVGSRWETQYFGPGTRLLVL.

The J gene is TRBJ2-5, the V gene TRBV29-1, with TRBD2 as a possible D gene (5 bases). The CDR3 length is 12 residues. Germline V CDR1 and CDR2: SQVTM, ANQGSEA. Trimming stripped 6 bases from V and 5 bases from J, with 13 bases between. The CDR3 bases are TGCAGCGTCGGGGTCCGCGGGGAGACCCAGTACTTC. It translates to CSVGVRGETQYF.

In its sample, this clone was seen a few times. V and J are TRBV7-9 and TRBJ2-3, with D perhaps TRBD2 (5 bases). Trimming left V 1 base short and J 5 bases short, with 16 bases between. Germline CDR1 and CDR2: SEHNR and FQNEAQ (reference sequence). CDR3 length: 16 amino acids. This chain's CDR3 is CASSLGRMPYGDTQYF. In DNA form, the CDR3 reads TGTGCCAGCAGCTTAGGGAGGATGCCGTATGGAGATACGCAGTATTTT.

The DNA of the CDR3 is TGTGCCAGCAGCTTAAGGGCAGACACTGAAGCTTTCTTT. Residues: CASSLRADTEAFF. The J gene is TRBJ1-1, the V gene TRBV7-2; D ambiguous. Looked up from germline, CDR1 is SGHTA and CDR2 is FQGNSA. Deletions cut 2 bases from V and 3 bases from J, with 7 bases between. This CDR3 has 13 amino acids.

This clone was detected only a few times. The chain has TRBV6-1 and TRBJ1-2; no clear D. With 6 bases removed from V and 5 bases from J, the gap between germline ends came to 7 bases. The CDR3 runs 11 residues. Per germline, CDR1 MNHNS and CDR2 SASEGT. The CDR3 is CASRDEYGYTF. In DNA, the CDR3 is TGTGCCAGCAGGGATGAGTATGGCTACACCTTC.

J is TRBJ2-2 and V is TRBV9, with D unclear. Trimming stripped 1 base from V and 6 bases from J, with 4 bases between. The CDR3 loop spans 12 amino acids. CDR1 and CDR2 (germline): SGDLS, YYNGEE. CDR3 sequence (DNA): TGTGCCAGCAGCGTAATGGCCGGGGAGCTGTTTTTT. It encodes CASSVMAGELFF. The full variable domain, in which reference TRBV9 and TRBJ2-2 provide the parts outside the CDR3, is DSGVTQTPKHLITATGQRVTLRCSPRSGDLSVYWYQQSLDQGLQFLIQYYNGEERAKGNILERFSAQQFPDLHSELNLSSLELGDSALYFCASSVMAGELFFGEGSRLTVL.